Shown below are 32 T cell receptor beta chains from a single sample sequenced in a study of cytomegalovirus exposure and HLA in healthy donors. PCR involved 60 Vbeta and 13 Jbeta primers. Libraries were prepared by immunoSEQ multiplex PCR; TCRdb keeps only in-frame clonotypes and omits some of them. Among about 110,000 clones listed, approximately 76% were seen once. Material for sequencing was PBMCs. The receptor source for this set is a man in his late teens or twenties in good health and CMV-seronegative.

The chain has TRBV15 and TRBJ2-2, with no clear D. V lost 1 base and J lost 2, with 11 bases in between. The CDR3 has 16 residues. The germline CDR1 and CDR2 sequences are LNHNV and YYDKDF (reference sequence). CDR3 coding DNA: TGTGCCACCAGCAGAGGCGGCAACCTCAACACCGGGGAGCTGTTTTTT. This codes for CATSRGGNLNTGELFF. Supplemented by reference TRBV15 and TRBJ2-2, the full variable domain reads DAMVIQNPRYQVTQFGKPVTLSCSQTLNHNVMYWYQQKSSQAPKLLFHYYDKDFNNEADTPDNFQSRRPNTSFCFLDIRSPGLGDTAMYLCATSRGGNLNTGELFFGEGSRLTVL.

The V call is TRBV7-3, the J call TRBJ1-6; TRBD1 matches 9 bases. The germline V gene encodes CDR1 SGHTA and CDR2 FQGTGA. The CDR3 contains 14 residues. The J segment lost 7 bases and the V segment lost 2 bases, leaving 0 bases of the junction unmatched. The CDR3 is CASSLGTGNSPLHF. In DNA, the CDR3 is TGTGCCAGCAGCTTAGGGACAGGGAATTCACCCCTCCACTTT.

This clone was counted once. The chain combines TRBV5-1 with TRBJ2-1; no definite D call. Germline lookup yields CDR1 SGHRS and CDR2 YFSETQ. The CDR3 covers 15 residues. Trimming took off 1 base at V and 10 bases at J, with 18 bases between the two ends. The CDR3 loop is CASSLQAELADEQFF. CDR3 DNA sequence: TGCGCCAGCAGCTTGCAGGCAGAATTGGCCGACGAGCAGTTCTTC.

The chain combines TRBV19 with TRBJ1-5; TRBD1 aligns across 7 bases. The germline gives CDR1 LNHDA, CDR2 SQIVND (reference sequence). The V gene end was trimmed by 6 bases and the J gene end by 5 bases; junction bases not matched to a gene: 7. The CDR3 totals 14 residues. DNA for the CDR3: TGTGCCAGTAGAACAACAGGGGCGGATCAGCCCCAGCATTTT. It yields the protein CASRTTGADQPQHF.

J is TRBJ2-3 and V is TRBV29-1; the D gene is possibly TRBD2 (6 bases). Trimming removed 0 bases from V and 2 bases from J, with 15 bases in between. CDR3 length: 16 residues. Germline V CDR1 and CDR2: SQVTM, ANQGSEA. The DNA of the CDR3 is TGCAGCGTTGAAGATCTGGCCGGGGGTCACACAGATACGCAGTATTTT. It translates to CSVEDLAGGHTDTQYF.

The rearrangement uses TRBV29-1 and TRBJ2-1; TRBD1 matches at 9 bases. From germline, CDR1 is SQVTM and CDR2 ANQGSEA. The CDR3 is made up of 13 amino acids. V lost 6 bases to trimming and J lost 6 bases; unmatched junction nucleotides: 6. Written as DNA, the CDR3 is TGCAGCGTATCCGGGACAGGGAGCAATGAGCAGTTCTTC. Its translation is CSVSGTGSNEQFF.

The chain couples TRBV7-2 to TRBJ1-1; TRBD1 matches 9 bases. J was trimmed by 5 bases and V by 5 bases; bases with no gene match: 9. Germline CDR1 SGHTA, CDR2 FQGNSA. CDR3 length: 15 amino acids. DNA of the CDR3: TGTGCCAGCAGCCCCCGGGACAGGGTGGGAACTGAAGCTTTCTTT. This sequence encodes CASSPRDRVGTEAFF.

The V call is TRBV13, the J call TRBJ2-3, with a possible D match to TRBD2 (6 bases). This CDR3 has 15 residues. Germline V gene lookup returns CDR1 PRHDT and CDR2 FYEKMQ (reference sequence). Trimming shortened V by 5 bases and J by 2 bases, and 14 bases separated the two germline ends. DNA of the CDR3: TGTGCCAGCAGCCAATCTTGGGGGGACACAGATACGCAGTATTTT. Encoded protein: CASSQSWGDTDTQYF.

This clone was counted a few times. V gene TRBV7-6 combines with J gene TRBJ1-6; 8 bases map to TRBD1. This CDR3 spans 15 amino acids. V shed 3 bases, J shed 10 bases, and the junction held 8 bases outside the gene matches. In germline, CDR1 is SGHVS, CDR2 FNYEAQ. DNA for the CDR3: TGTGCCAGCAGCTTGGGGACAGGACCAGACTCACCCCTCCACTTT. This sequence encodes CASSLGTGPDSPLHF.

V usage is TRBV5-1 and J usage is TRBJ2-6; tentatively, D is TRBD1 (5 bases). Trimming cost V 4 bases and J 1 base, with 12 bases left between them. CDR3 length: 16 amino acids. Germline V gene data show CDR1 as SGHRS and CDR2 as YFSETQ. CDR3 in DNA: TGCGCCAGCAGCCCTGGGGCTGGATCTGGGGCCAACGTCCTGACTTTC. It codes for CASSPGAGSGANVLTF. Supplemented by reference TRBV5-1 and TRBJ2-6, the full variable domain reads KAGVTQTPRYLIKTRGQQVTLSCSPISGHRSVSWYQQTPGQGLQFLFEYFSETQRNKGNFPGRFSGRQFSNSRSEMNVSTLELGDSALYLCASSPGAGSGANVLTFGAGSRLTVL.

J is TRBJ2-3 and V is TRBV28; 7 bases map to TRBD2. J gave up 6 bases and V 4 bases, and 4 bases lay outside the gene matches. The CDR3 extends over 13 amino acids. CDR1 and CDR2 from the germline V gene are MDHEN and SYDVKM. The CDR3 DNA follows: TGTGCCAGCAGTTACGGGAGGTGGGATACGCAGTATTTT. Amino acids: CASSYGRWDTQYF.

CDR3 sequence (DNA): TGTGCCAGCAGCCGTTTGAACACTGAAGCTTTCTTT. It codes for CASSRLNTEAFF. V and J are TRBV5-6 and TRBJ1-1, with D unresolved. From germline, CDR1 is SGHDT and CDR2 YYEEEE. The CDR3 is 12 amino acids. The V and J ends lost 4 bases and 0 bases respectively, with 4 bases between them.

The chain carries TRBV9 and TRBJ1-2, with 8 bases that match TRBD1. The CDR3 is 15 amino acids. Germline CDR1 reads SGDLS; CDR2 reads YYNGEE. J was trimmed by 7 bases and V by 3 bases; bases with no gene match: 11. Here the CDR3 reads CASSGGQDREFGYTF. The CDR3 region has the DNA TGTGCCAGCAGCGGCGGTCAGGACAGGGAGTTTGGCTACACCTTC.

The rearrangement joins TRBV19 to TRBJ2-5; 7 bases are a match to TRBD1. The end of the DNA aligns better with TRBJ2-7, so the J call may be wrong. Germline CDR1 is LNHDA and CDR2 is SQIVND (reference sequence). CDR3 length equals 15 residues. The CDR3 DNA is TGTGCCAGTAGTGTCGCCGGGACAGTTAGTTACGAGCAGTACTTC. Translation: CASSVAGTVSYEQYF.

The count of this clone is one. V and J are TRBV28 and TRBJ2-7, with unresolved D. The V gene lost 6 bases and the J gene lost 0 bases, with 15 bases spanning the gap. Per the germline V gene, CDR1 is MDHEN and CDR2 is SYDVKM. This CDR3 has 15 amino acids. Here the CDR3 DNA reads TGTGCCAGCAGGGGTCTTTGGGCCGGCTCCTACGAGCAGTACTTC. It translates to CASRGLWAGSYEQYF.

This chain links TRBV15 with TRBJ2-3, with D hard to call. Looked up from germline, CDR1 is LNHNV and CDR2 is YYDKDF (reference sequence). V lost 5 bases and J 4 bases, leaving 13 bases between the germline ends. The CDR3 spans 14 residues. The CDR3 coding sequence is TGTGCCACCAGCCGCTCTCGGCGGCCAGATACGCAGTATTTT. Translation: CATSRSRRPDTQYF.

The rearrangement joins TRBV2 to TRBJ2-7; maybe TRBD1 (6 bases). CDR3 length: 14 amino acids. Germline V gives CDR1 SNHLY, CDR2 FYNNEI. Deletions cut 8 bases from V and 0 bases from J, with 14 bases between. The CDR3 nucleotides are TGTGCCAGCCATACAGGGTTTTACTCCTACGAGCAGTACTTC. Its translation is CASHTGFYSYEQYF.

The V call is TRBV9, the J call TRBJ1-1, with unresolved D. Germline CDR1 is SGDLS and CDR2 is YYNGEE. With 3 bases removed from V and 3 bases from J, the gap between germline ends came to 12 bases. This CDR3 contains 14 residues. The CDR3 spells CASSEGDGYTEAFF. CDR3 DNA: TGTGCCAGCAGCGAGGGAGACGGATACACTGAAGCTTTCTTT.

The gene calls are TRBV14 and TRBJ2-3; D call uncertain. The V gene lost 0 bases and the J gene lost 11 bases, with 12 bases spanning the gap. Germline V gene data show CDR1 as SGHDN and CDR2 as FVKESK. The CDR3 is 13 residues long. This CDR3 is CASSQDRLAGQYF. In nucleotides, the CDR3 is TGTGCCAGCAGCCAAGATCGGTTGGCAGGGCAGTATTTT.

The chain combines TRBV7-8 with TRBJ2-1; the D gene is possibly TRBD1 (5 bases). With 1 base removed from V and 3 bases from J, the gap between germline ends came to 22 bases. CDR1 SGHVS and CDR2 FQNEAQ come from the germline V gene. CDR3 length: 19 residues. CDR3 region: CASSLGKNLAGPNYNEQFF. The CDR3, as DNA: TGTGCCAGCAGCTTAGGGAAGAACTTAGCAGGGCCAAACTACAATGAGCAGTTCTTC.

The J gene is TRBJ2-7, the V gene TRBV6-5; no definite D call. CDR3 length: 14 amino acids. Germline assignment: CDR1 MNHEY and CDR2 SVGAGI. V lost 0 bases and J lost 5, with 11 bases in between. The CDR3 spells CASSYSAGSHEQYF. In DNA, the CDR3 is TGTGCCAGCAGTTACTCAGCAGGTTCCCACGAGCAGTACTTC.

V and J are TRBV9 and TRBJ2-1; 9 bases agree with TRBD1. Germline V gene lookup returns CDR1 SGDLS and CDR2 YYNGEE. This CDR3 comprises 15 residues. V lost 0 bases, J lost 4 bases, and 2 bases stayed unmatched. The CDR3 is CASSVGTGVYNEQFF. The CDR3 coding sequence is TGTGCCAGCAGCGTAGGGACAGGGGTTTACAATGAGCAGTTCTTC.

The chain recombines TRBV5-1 with TRBJ2-1; 13 positions match TRBD2. This CDR3 spans 20 amino acids. J was trimmed by 0 bases and V by 4 bases; bases with no gene match: 13. CDR1 is SGHRS and CDR2 is YFSETQ in the germline V gene. The CDR3 DNA is TGCGCCAGCAGCCAGCCCGGGACTAGCGGGACGAAGAGCTCCTACAATGAGCAGTTCTTC. This gives the protein CASSQPGTSGTKSSYNEQFF.

Notes on this clone: An end of the junction does not agree with germline; a read error may underlie this. The chain joins TRBV5-4 to TRBJ1-2; 8 nucleotides agree with TRBD1. The CDR3 runs 14 residues. CDR1 is SGHNT and CDR2 is YYREEE in the germline V gene (reference sequence). The CDR3 bases are TGTGCCAGCAGCTTGGCCGGGACAGGTTATGGCTACCCCTTC. It yields the protein CASSLAGTGYGYPF.

This sequence joins TRBV7-9 and TRBJ2-1; D is uncertain. V was pared by 3 bases and J by 0 bases, with 6 bases between. Germline V gives CDR1 SEHNR, CDR2 FQNEAQ (reference sequence). This CDR3 comprises 14 residues. CDR3 amino acids: CASSLAGSYNEQFF. DNA of the CDR3: TGTGCCAGCAGCTTGGCAGGCTCCTACAATGAGCAGTTCTTC.

Concerning this clone itself: Sequence at one end of the junction differs from germline and may be a read error. V is TRBV7-9 and J is TRBJ2-1; D uncertain. The CDR3 has 17 residues. The germline V gene has CDR1 SEHNR and CDR2 FQNEAQ (reference sequence). The CDR3 sequence is CSSSLRSARLTYNEQFF. Written as DNA, the CDR3 is TGTTCCAGCAGCTTAAGATCAGCCAGGTTAACTTACAATGAGCAGTTCTTC. Filled out from reference TRBV7-9 and TRBJ2-1, the complete variable domain reads DTGVSQNPRHKITKRGQNVTFRCDPISEHNRLYWYRQTLGQGPEFLTYFQNEAQLEKSRLLSDRFSAERPKGSFSTLEIQRTEQGDSAMYLCSSSLRSARLTYNEQFFGPGTRLTVL.

This chain uses TRBV7-9 with TRBJ2-7; possibly TRBD1 for D (6 bases). The CDR3 covers 15 residues. Trimming cost V 0 bases and J 0 bases, with 9 bases left between them. Germline CDR1 and CDR2: SEHNR and FQNEAQ (reference sequence). The CDR3 region is CASSLARQVSYEQYF. CDR3 nucleotides: TGTGCCAGCAGCTTAGCGAGACAGGTCTCCTACGAGCAGTACTTC.

This rearrangement joins TRBV7-3 to TRBJ1-6; D is uncertain. Germline V CDR1 and CDR2: SGHTA, FQGTGA. The CDR3 runs 15 residues. V lost 5 bases to trimming and J lost 4 bases, with 12 bases between them. The CDR3 region has the DNA TGTGCCAGCAGCACCGGAAGGACTTATAATTCACCCCTCCACTTT. Encoded protein: CASSTGRTYNSPLHF.

With regard to this clone: The CDR3 ends on some other residue instead of the conserved phenylalanine or tryptophan, so this is likely a read error. No DNA is shown, since the ends of the CDR3 on it are uncertain; the CDR3 is the one TCRdb lists. The chain links TRBV19 to TRBJ1-2. The germline V gene has CDR1 LNHDA and CDR2 SQIVND (reference sequence). The CDR3 is made up of 9 amino acids, end residues included. Here the CDR3 reads CASSREGQA.

The V and J genes are TRBV9 and TRBJ1-2; D uncertain. Trimming removed 3 bases from V and 3 bases from J, with 3 bases in between. Per the germline V gene, CDR1 is SGDLS and CDR2 is YYNGEE. The CDR3 is 11 residues long. Written as DNA, the CDR3 is TGTGCCAGCAGCGCTGACTATGGCTACACCTTC. It specifies CASSADYGYTF.

To note about this clone: One end of the junction is discordant with germline, which a read error may explain. V gene TRBV7-9 combines with J gene TRBJ1-2; 7 bases match TRBD1. Germline V gene sequence: CDR1 SEHNR, CDR2 FQNEAQ (reference sequence). This CDR3 region has 15 residues. CDR3 DNA: TGTGCCAGCAGCGTCCTACAGGGGAGTACCTATGGCTACCCCTTC. Protein product: CASSVLQGSTYGYPF.

J is TRBJ1-2 and V is TRBV7-8; D possibly corresponds to TRBD1 (6 bases). The CDR3 contains 13 residues. CDR1 is SGHVS, CDR2 FQNEAQ, per germline. V lost 5 bases, J lost 4 bases, and 11 bases lay in between. The CDR3 spells CASSPTGTYGYTF. The DNA of the CDR3 is TGTGCCAGCAGCCCCACAGGGACCTATGGCTACACCTTC. The complete variable domain, with remaining parts taken from reference TRBV7-8 and TRBJ1-2, reads GAGVSQSPRYKVAKRGQDVALRCDPISGHVSLFWYQQALGQGPEFLTYFQNEAQLDKSGLPSDRFFAERPEGSVSTLKIQRTQQEDSAVYLCASSPTGTYGYTFGSGTRLTVV.